This TCR beta chain was obtained from a study of cytomegalovirus exposure and HLA in healthy donors. Study-wide results and limits: Later analysis identified a missense DCLRE1C variant that was linked to TCR beta V- and J-gene trimming. Reports described diagnosis of cytomegalovirus status by the classifier as highly specific and sensitive. Associated with HLA alleles at 0.05 false discovery rate in a later analysis were fewer than 20,000 TCR beta sequences.

The PCR made use of 60 Vbeta and 13 Jbeta primers. The repertoire was sequenced with immunoSEQ multiplex PCR; TCRdb's copy has only in-frame clones and lacks some. The data show over 150,000 clones, 70% to 80% seen once. Points on this clone: What it binds is unknown.

Germline assignment: CDR1 SGHDT and CDR2 YYEEEE. The CDR3 sequence is 15 residues long. V lost 3 bases to trimming and J lost 7 bases; unmatched junction nucleotides: 11. What was sequenced was PBMCs. The origin of this receptor is a woman under 40 in good health and CMV-seronegative. The chain uses TRBV5-6 and TRBJ2-5, with 8 bases aligning to TRBD2. The CDR3 DNA reads TGTGCCAGCAGCTCGCCGTTAGCGGGACGCGCGACCCAGTACTTC. Its translation: CASSSPLAGRATQYF.